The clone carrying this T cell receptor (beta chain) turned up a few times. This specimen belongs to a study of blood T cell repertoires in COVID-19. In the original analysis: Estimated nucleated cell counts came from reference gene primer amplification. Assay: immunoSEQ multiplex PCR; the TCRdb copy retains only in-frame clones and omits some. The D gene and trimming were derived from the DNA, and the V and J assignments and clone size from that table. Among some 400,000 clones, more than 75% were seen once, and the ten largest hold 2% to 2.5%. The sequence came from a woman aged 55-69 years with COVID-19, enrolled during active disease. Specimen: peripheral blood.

The CDR3 is CASRAGKETQYF. In DNA, the CDR3 is TGTGCCAGCAGGGCAGGGAAAGAGACCCAGTACTTC. The chain uses TRBV28 and TRBJ2-5; tentative D call: TRBD1 (5 bases). Trimming took 6 bases from V and 3 from J, leaving 8 bases between them. The CDR3 loop spans 12 amino acids. Germline V gene sequence: CDR1 MDHEN, CDR2 SYDVKM.